The rows below give T cell receptor beta chains drawn from one sample of a study. TCRdb used MiXCR to reprocess the RT-PCR reads, holding one entry per CDR3 protein. The sample includes about 680,000 distinct CDR3 sequences, approximately 15% of them seen just once. Sample: memory CD4+ T cells from blood. Every receptor here comes from a female donor in good health, serving as a healthy control. The CDR3 runs from the conserved cysteine through the conserved F or W. A D gene is named only where the DNA matches it firmly. For some rows the clone size is stated as once, few or many, or as a class when expanded; others skip it.

V gene: TRBV28; J gene: TRBJ2-5; clone size: few; D gene: TRBD2; CDR3 length: 16; CDR3 protein: CASSGPRLAGGETQYF; CDR3 DNA: TGTGCCAGCAGCGGGCCGCGGCTAGCGGGAGGAGAGACCCAGTACTTC
V gene: TRBV7-9; J gene: TRBJ2-3; clone size: few; D gene: TRBD2; CDR3 length: 15; CDR3 protein: CASSLGAGGPDTQYF; CDR3 DNA: TGTGCCAGCAGCTTAGGAGCGGGAGGGCCGGATACGCAGTATTTT
V gene: TRBV6-5; J gene: TRBJ2-7; clone size: many; D gene: TRBD1; CDR3 length: 14; CDR3 protein: CASSRDRVGDEQYF; CDR3 DNA: TGTGCCAGCAGTAGAGACAGGGTTGGCGACGAGCAGTACTTC
V gene: TRBV6-5; J gene: TRBJ2-7; clone size: many; D gene: TRBD1; CDR3 length: 11; CDR3 protein: CASSSGQGLYF; CDR3 DNA: TGTGCCAGCTCTTCCGGACAGGGTCTGTACTTC
V gene: TRBV5-8; J gene: TRBJ1-1; clone size: NA; D gene: TRBD1; CDR3 length: 16; CDR3 protein: CASSTITTEGAAEAFF; CDR3 DNA: TGTGCCAGCAGCACGATCACTACTGAGGGGGCGGCTGAAGCTTTCTTT
V gene: TRBV28; J gene: TRBJ2-6; clone size: once; D gene: NA; CDR3 length: 13; CDR3 protein: CASRISGANVLTF; CDR3 DNA: TGTGCCAGCAGGATTTCAGGGGCCAACGTCCTGACTTTC
V gene: TRBV7-8; J gene: TRBJ2-3; clone size: NA; D gene: NA; CDR3 length: 15; CDR3 protein: CASSYELGHRDTQYF; CDR3 DNA: TGTGCCAGCAGCTACGAGCTAGGTCATCGAGATACGCAGTATTTT
V gene: TRBV28; J gene: TRBJ2-1; clone size: few; D gene: TRBD1; CDR3 length: 15; CDR3 protein: CASSPQGTPYNEQFF; CDR3 DNA: TGTGCCAGCTCACCACAGGGGACCCCCTACAATGAGCAGTTCTTC
V gene: TRBV5-1; J gene: TRBJ1-1; clone size: many; D gene: TRBD1; CDR3 length: 15; CDR3 protein: CASSPQGPLNTEAFF; CDR3 DNA: TGCGCCAGCAGCCCACAGGGGCCTTTGAACACTGAAGCTTTCTTT
V gene: TRBV6-5; J gene: TRBJ2-3; clone size: NA; D gene: NA; CDR3 length: 13; CDR3 protein: CASSDRELDTQYF; CDR3 DNA: TGTGCCAGCAGTGACCGGGAGTTAGATACGCAGTATTTT
V gene: TRBV19; J gene: TRBJ2-7; clone size: NA; D gene: TRBD2; CDR3 length: 14; CDR3 protein: CASSRLAGVYEQYF; CDR3 DNA: TGTGCCAGTAGTAGACTAGCGGGAGTGTACGAGCAGTACTTC
V gene: TRBV12-3/TRBV12-4; J gene: TRBJ2-7; clone size: NA; D gene: TRBD1; CDR3 length: 15; CDR3 protein: CASSVAGTGPYEQYF; CDR3 DNA: TGTGCCAGCTCCGTAGCCGGGACAGGTCCCTACGAGCAGTACTTC
V gene: TRBV5-1; J gene: TRBJ2-1; clone size: many; D gene: NA; CDR3 length: 14; CDR3 protein: CASSHGQPRGEQFF; CDR3 DNA: TGCGCCAGCAGCCATGGACAGCCAAGGGGTGAGCAGTTCTTC
V gene: TRBV29-1; J gene: TRBJ2-2; clone size: many; D gene: TRBD1; CDR3 length: 14; CDR3 protein: CSGTGQGNAGELFF; CDR3 DNA: TGCAGCGGGACGGGACAGGGCAACGCCGGGGAGCTGTTTTTT
V gene: TRBV25-1; J gene: TRBJ2-4; clone size: many; D gene: TRBD2; CDR3 length: 13; CDR3 protein: CASGVAGVNIQYF; CDR3 DNA: TGTGCCAGCGGGGTCGCGGGAGTAAACATTCAGTACTTC
V gene: TRBV6-6; J gene: TRBJ2-1; clone size: many; D gene: TRBD1; CDR3 length: 16; CDR3 protein: CASSRTGQGIRDEQFF; CDR3 DNA: TGTGCCAGCAGTCGCACGGGACAGGGGATTCGGGATGAGCAGTTCTTC
V gene: TRBV20-1; J gene: TRBJ2-3; clone size: NA; D gene: TRBD1; CDR3 length: 16; CDR3 protein: CSAMGTGAGRTDTQYF; CDR3 DNA: TGCAGTGCTATGGGAACAGGGGCAGGTCGCACAGATACGCAGTATTTT
V gene: TRBV2; J gene: TRBJ1-2; clone size: NA; D gene: TRBD1; CDR3 length: 15; CDR3 protein: CASLQDRVNPYGYTF; CDR3 DNA: TGTGCCAGCCTCCAGGACAGGGTAAACCCCTATGGCTACACCTTC
V gene: TRBV7-8; J gene: TRBJ2-1; clone size: many; D gene: TRBD1; CDR3 length: 14; CDR3 protein: CASSLRGGGNEQFF; CDR3 DNA: TGTGCCAGCAGCTTAAGAGGGGGCGGGAATGAGCAGTTCTTC
V gene: TRBV28; J gene: TRBJ1-4; clone size: few; D gene: TRBD1; CDR3 length: 12; CDR3 protein: CASSSGGGKLFF; CDR3 DNA: TGTGCCAGCAGTTCAGGGGGTGGAAAACTGTTTTTT
V gene: TRBV28; J gene: TRBJ2-2; clone size: many; D gene: TRBD2; CDR3 length: 17; CDR3 protein: CASSGTSGRVRTGELFF; CDR3 DNA: TGTGCCAGCAGTGGGACTAGCGGGAGGGTGCGGACCGGGGAGCTGTTTTTT
V gene: TRBV5-6; J gene: TRBJ2-7; clone size: NA; D gene: TRBD1; CDR3 length: 15; CDR3 protein: CASSLAGTVVHEQYF; CDR3 DNA: TGTGCCAGCAGCTTGGCTGGGACAGTCGTCCACGAGCAGTACTTC
V gene: TRBV20-1; J gene: TRBJ1-3; clone size: few; D gene: NA; CDR3 length: 14; CDR3 protein: CSAKSVLSGNTIYF; CDR3 DNA: TGCAGTGCCAAATCCGTTTTATCTGGAAACACCATATATTTT
V gene: TRBV7-3; J gene: TRBJ2-5; clone size: NA; D gene: TRBD2; CDR3 length: 17; CDR3 protein: CASSLEPLAGGYETQYF; CDR3 DNA: TGTGCCAGCAGCCTCGAACCACTAGCGGGGGGGTATGAGACCCAGTACTTC
V gene: TRBV20-1; J gene: TRBJ2-7; clone size: NA; D gene: NA; CDR3 length: 15; CDR3 protein: CSARAGTKKGDEQYF; CDR3 DNA: TGCAGTGCTAGAGCGGGGACCAAAAAAGGGGACGAGCAGTACTTC
V gene: TRBV6-2/TRBV6-3; J gene: TRBJ2-3; clone size: few; D gene: NA; CDR3 length: 14; CDR3 protein: CASSWARPTDTQYF; CDR3 DNA: TGTGCCAGCAGTTGGGCTAGACCCACAGATACGCAGTATTTT
V gene: TRBV5-5; J gene: TRBJ1-2; clone size: few; D gene: NA; CDR3 length: 14; CDR3 protein: CASSLVAQGHGYTF; CDR3 DNA: TGTGCCAGCAGCTTGGTAGCACAGGGCCATGGCTACACCTTC
V gene: TRBV4-3; J gene: TRBJ2-7; clone size: many; D gene: TRBD2; CDR3 length: 16; CDR3 protein: CASSHKLAGDSYEQYF; CDR3 DNA: TGCGCCAGCAGCCATAAACTAGCGGGAGACTCCTACGAGCAGTACTTC
V gene: TRBV4-3; J gene: TRBJ2-5; clone size: few; D gene: NA; CDR3 length: 15; CDR3 protein: CASSLLGGSLETQYF; CDR3 DNA: TGCGCCAGCAGCCTACTAGGGGGGTCCCTAGAGACCCAGTACTTC
V gene: TRBV12-3/TRBV12-4; J gene: TRBJ2-1; clone size: many; D gene: TRBD2; CDR3 length: 14; CDR3 protein: CASSPGRERDEQFF; CDR3 DNA: TGTGCCAGCAGTCCCGGGCGGGAGCGCGATGAGCAGTTCTTC
V gene: TRBV6-1; J gene: TRBJ2-7; clone size: few; D gene: TRBD2; CDR3 length: 17; CDR3 protein: CASSEGLAGAGVVEQYF; CDR3 DNA: TGTGCCAGCAGTGAAGGGTTAGCGGGAGCTGGGGTTGTCGAGCAGTACTTC
V gene: TRBV9; J gene: TRBJ2-3; clone size: many; D gene: TRBD2; CDR3 length: 15; CDR3 protein: CASSTPSGNTDTQYF; CDR3 DNA: TGTGCCAGCAGCACTCCTAGCGGAAACACAGATACGCAGTATTTT
V gene: TRBV6-5; J gene: TRBJ1-1; clone size: many; D gene: NA; CDR3 length: 14; CDR3 protein: CASSQHREFAEAFF; CDR3 DNA: TGTGCCAGCAGTCAGCACAGGGAATTCGCTGAAGCTTTCTTT
V gene: TRBV24-1; J gene: TRBJ2-5; clone size: many; D gene: TRBD2; CDR3 length: 15; CDR3 protein: CATSDVALAGETQYF; CDR3 DNA: TGTGCCACCAGTGATGTGGCTCTAGCGGGAGAGACCCAGTACTTC
V gene: TRBV9; J gene: TRBJ2-1; clone size: many; D gene: TRBD2; CDR3 length: 15; CDR3 protein: CASSTTSGMYNEQFF; CDR3 DNA: TGTGCCAGCAGCACGACTAGCGGGATGTACAATGAGCAGTTCTTC
V gene: TRBV27; J gene: TRBJ1-6; clone size: NA; D gene: NA; CDR3 length: 16; CDR3 protein: CASRGGGVSYNSPLHF; CDR3 DNA: TGTGCCAGCAGAGGAGGGGGGGTATCCTATAATTCACCCCTCCACTTT
V gene: TRBV29-1; J gene: TRBJ2-2; clone size: NA; D gene: TRBD2; CDR3 length: 12; CDR3 protein: CSVISGTGELFF; CDR3 DNA: TGCAGCGTAATTAGCGGGACCGGGGAGCTGTTTTTT
V gene: TRBV7-8; J gene: TRBJ2-7; clone size: NA; D gene: NA; CDR3 length: 17; CDR3 protein: CASSLARRGSSGYEQYF; CDR3 DNA: TGTGCCAGCAGCTTAGCGAGGAGGGGGAGTAGCGGCTACGAGCAGTACTTC
V gene: TRBV29-1; J gene: TRBJ2-7; clone size: many; D gene: NA; CDR3 length: 14; CDR3 protein: CSVGGATSDYEQYF; CDR3 DNA: TGCAGCGTTGGGGGGGCTACTAGCGACTACGAGCAGTACTTC
V gene: TRBV9; J gene: TRBJ2-3; clone size: many; D gene: NA; CDR3 length: 15; CDR3 protein: CASSVRREGTDTQYF; CDR3 DNA: TGTGCCAGCAGCGTTCGGCGAGAGGGCACAGATACGCAGTATTTT
V gene: TRBV28; J gene: TRBJ2-7; clone size: many; D gene: NA; CDR3 length: 12; CDR3 protein: CASSLGQREQYF; CDR3 DNA: TGTGCCAGCAGTTTAGGGCAGCGCGAGCAGTACTTC
V gene: TRBV7-2; J gene: TRBJ2-7; clone size: few; D gene: TRBD1; CDR3 length: 16; CDR3 protein: CASTLPPGTGFHEQYF; CDR3 DNA: TGTGCCAGCACCCTTCCCCCGGGGACAGGGTTCCACGAGCAGTACTTC
V gene: TRBV12-3/TRBV12-4; J gene: TRBJ2-7; clone size: NA; D gene: TRBD1; CDR3 length: 13; CDR3 protein: CASKGTGNYEQYF; CDR3 DNA: TGTGCCAGCAAAGGGACAGGGAACTACGAGCAGTACTTC
V gene: TRBV5-4; J gene: TRBJ2-5; clone size: NA; D gene: NA; CDR3 length: 15; CDR3 protein: CASSRREQDQETQYF; CDR3 DNA: TGTGCCAGCAGCCGGCGCGAACAAGACCAAGAGACCCAGTACTTC